These 5 T cell receptor beta chains were sequenced from one sample in a study of regulatory T cells in long-lasting Graves disease. The authors built TCR beta libraries using iRepertoire HTBI primers and Arm-PCR of CDR3 regions. TCRdb redid the calling of the multiplex PCR reads with MiXCR, one entry per CDR3 protein. The sample has around 430,000 distinct CDR3 sequences; about 22% are singletons. Stated time point: persistent/refractory GD, antithyroid drugs over 5 years with positive TRAb. Making the TCR library involved RNA that had been extracted from PBMCs. Sample: peripheral blood mononuclear cells (PBMCs), taken when the disease was refractory, from a patient treated with antithyroid drugs. Source of these receptors: a female donor with Graves disease.

This clonotype was counted a few times. The V gene is TRBV7-9, the J gene TRBJ1-2; 9 positions match TRBD1. The junction had 9 bases not matched to a gene; V was cut back by 5 bases and J by 5 bases. Germline loops: CDR1 SEHNR, CDR2 FQNEAQ (reference sequence). The length of the CDR3 is 15 residues. The CDR3 bases are TGTGCCAGCAGCGCACAGGGGGCATTCGAATATGGCTACACCTTC. Translated, it gives CASSAQGAFEYGYTF.

This clonotype was recorded once. The genes are TRBV14 and TRBJ2-2; 8 bases match TRBD2. V trimming: 1 base; J trimming: 3 bases; junction bases outside the gene matches: 7. Germline assignment: CDR1 SGHDN and CDR2 FVKESK. The CDR3 is 17 residues long. CDR3 region: CASSQAGGRPYTGELFF. DNA of the CDR3: TGTGCCAGCAGCCAAGCTGGCGGGAGGCCGTACACCGGGGAGCTGTTTTTT.

This clonotype was seen a few times. V usage is TRBV7-3 and J usage is TRBJ2-3, with TRBD2 as a possible D gene (5 bases). V was trimmed by 5 bases and J by 1 base, leaving 13 bases between them. CDR3 size: 15 residues. Per the germline V gene, CDR1 is SGHTA and CDR2 is FQGTGA. CDR3 amino acids: CASSPSGAGTDTQYF. The CDR3 region has the DNA TGTGCCAGCAGCCCATCTGGAGCGGGCACAGATACGCAGTATTTT.

This sequence joins TRBV6-1 and TRBJ1-4, with D perhaps TRBD1 (5 bases). The germline V gene has CDR1 MNHNS and CDR2 SASEGT. This CDR3 comprises 14 residues. The V end was cut by 7 bases, the J end by 5 bases, with 14 bases between. The chain's CDR3 is CASTQGWGNEKLFF. CDR3 nucleotides: TGTGCCAGCACCCAGGGCTGGGGGAATGAAAAACTGTTTTTT.

This clonotype was seen more than once but under ten times. The rearrangement joins TRBV7-2 to TRBJ2-7; D might be TRBD1 (5 bases). CDR1 SGHTA and CDR2 FQGNSA come from the germline V gene. The germline V and J ends were trimmed by 0 bases and 1 base, with 10 bases remaining between them. The CDR3 is made up of 15 amino acids. The CDR3 bases are TGTGCCAGCAGCTTAGCGTATACAGGATCCTACGAGCAGTACTTC. Translating it yields CASSLAYTGSYEQYF.